This T cell receptor beta chain was identified in a study of beta chain features in type 1 diabetes. Overall study results and limits: Within each of all four CD4+ subsets, Type 1 diabetes patients had TCRB CDR3s that were moderately but significantly shorter.

From germline, CDR1 is SGHAT and CDR2 FQNNGV. The CDR3 runs to 16 residues. V shed 5 bases and J shed 0 bases, with 14 bases lying between them. A remark on this clone: Its antigen is not identified.

What was sequenced were expressed TCRB transcripts, since all of the isolated RNA had been reverse transcribed. There were about 3.57 million reads on average in the naive, central memory and regulatory T cell samples. The assay was immunoSEQ multiplex PCR, and TCRdb's table has in-frame clones only and misses some. The sample contains roughly 400,000 clones, over 8.5% of which appear only once. V is TRBV11-2 and J is TRBJ1-3; no clear D. This TCR was recovered from a man younger than 40 with type 1 diabetes. The source material was central memory CD4+ T cells from blood. The CDR3 is CASSPGVRSSGNTIYF. The CDR3 DNA follows: TGTGCCAGCAGCCCCGGGGTCCGCAGCTCTGGAAACACCATATATTTT.